The rows below give T cell receptor beta chains drawn from one sample of a study of graft-versus-host responses after intestinal transplantation. These receptors have no known antigen. Repertoires were generated with immunoSEQ multiplex PCR, while TCRdb's copy carries only in-frame clones and drops some. The table lists 80,000 to 100,000 clones, about 90% of them singletons. Specimen: unstimulated CD4+ T cells sorted from spleen or lymph node cells, collected before intestinal transplant. These receptors all come from a human donor who received an intestinal transplant. CDR3s include the opening cysteine and the closing phenylalanine or tryptophan. A D gene is named only where the DNA matches it firmly. Size tells how often a clone was seen (once, few, many) or the class of an expanded clone, and some rows leave it out.

J: TRBJ1-1; size: -; D: -; V: TRBV5-1; DNA: TGCGCCAGCAGCTTGAAGGGATGGGGGCGGAACACTGAAGCTTTCTTT; CDR3: CASSLKGWGRNTEAFF
J: TRBJ1-2; size: -; D: -; V: TRBV9; DNA: TGTGCCAGCAGCGTAGAAGGGGTTGGCTACACCTTC; CDR3: CASSVEGVGYTF
J: TRBJ2-7; size: -; D: -; V: TRBV6-1; DNA: TGTGCCAGCACCCTAGGAAGTCTGGGCTCCTACGAGCAGTACTTC; CDR3: CASTLGSLGSYEQYF
J: TRBJ2-5; size: -; D: -; V: TRBV7-7; DNA: TGTGCCAGCAGCTTAGGGGCAGGAAGGGAGACCCAGTACTTC; CDR3: CASSLGAGRETQYF
J: TRBJ2-7; size: -; D: -; V: TRBV11-2; DNA: TGTGCCAGCAGCCCGGGACTTTCCTACGAGCAGTACTTC; CDR3: CASSPGLSYEQYF
J: TRBJ2-7; size: -; D: TRBD1; V: TRBV2; DNA: TGTGCCAGCAGTGAAGAAGCGACAGGGGGCCCCTACGAGCAGTACTTC; CDR3: CASSEEATGGPYEQYF
J: TRBJ1-5; size: -; D: -; V: TRBV30; DNA: TGTGCCTGGTCGAGGGATACAGGGCTCGGTCAGCCCCAGCATTTT; CDR3: CAWSRDTGLGQPQHF
J: TRBJ2-1; size: -; D: TRBD2; V: TRBV7-6; DNA: TGTGCCAGCAGCTTAGGGACTAGCGGAAACAATGAGCAGTTCTTC; CDR3: CASSLGTSGNNEQFF
J: TRBJ1-1; size: -; D: -; V: TRBV5-4; DNA: TGTGCCAGCAGCTTCGGTCAGGACACTGAAGCTTTCTTT; CDR3: CASSFGQDTEAFF
J: TRBJ1-6; size: -; D: TRBD1; V: TRBV7-9; DNA: TGTGCCAGCAGCTTAACGGTACGGGACAGTTCTAATTCACCCCTCCACTTT; CDR3: CASSLTVRDSSNSPLHF
J: TRBJ1-4; size: once; D: TRBD1; V: TRBV6-5; DNA: TGTGCCAGCACAAGACAGGGGTCTGCTAATGAAAAACTGTTTTTT; CDR3: CASTRQGSANEKLFF
J: TRBJ2-1; size: few; D: TRBD2; V: TRBV4-3; DNA: TGCGCCAGCAGCCAAGAAATTGGTAGCGGGGGCCTGAGCTCCTACAATGAGCAGTTCTTC; CDR3: CASSQEIGSGGLSSYNEQFF
J: TRBJ1-2; size: -; D: TRBD1; V: TRBV19; DNA: TGTGCCAGTAGTATAAGACCAGGACAGGGAAGTATCTATGGCTACACCTTC; CDR3: CASSIRPGQGSIYGYTF
J: TRBJ2-7; size: -; D: TRBD2; V: TRBV5-4; DNA: TGTGCCAGCAGCTCTGACCTAGCGGTTACCTACGAGCAGTACTTC; CDR3: CASSSDLAVTYEQYF
J: TRBJ1-4; size: -; D: TRBD1; V: TRBV29-1; DNA: TGCAGCGTGGCCGGGACAGGGGGCGAAAAACTGTTTTTT; CDR3: CSVAGTGGEKLFF
J: TRBJ2-1; size: -; D: -; V: TRBV14; DNA: TGTGCCAGCAGCCAAGAATTCAGCTCCTACAATGAGCAGTTCTTC; CDR3: CASSQEFSSYNEQFF
J: TRBJ1-2; size: -; D: TRBD1; V: TRBV5-6; DNA: TGTGCCAGCAGCCCTACAGGGGCCTCCTATGGCTACACCTTC; CDR3: CASSPTGASYGYTF
J: TRBJ2-1; size: -; D: TRBD2; V: TRBV6-1; DNA: TGTGCCAGCAGTGCCTCGAGGGGAGGGATATACAATGAGCAGTTCTTC; CDR3: CASSASRGGIYNEQFF
J: TRBJ1-1; size: -; D: TRBD1; V: TRBV5-1; DNA: TGCGCCAGCAGCTTGCGGCGGACAGGGGGATTTGTATACGAAGCTTTCTTT; CDR3: CASSLRRTGGFVYEAFF
J: TRBJ2-5; size: -; D: TRBD2; V: TRBV5-1; DNA: TGCGCCAGCAGCTTGGGCCTAGCGGGGCAAGAGACCCAGTACTTC; CDR3: CASSLGLAGQETQYF
J: TRBJ1-5; size: -; D: TRBD1; V: TRBV6-4; DNA: TGTGCCAGCAGTGACTGGGCAGGGGGCGATCAGCCCCAGCATTTT; CDR3: CASSDWAGGDQPQHF
J: TRBJ1-5; size: -; D: TRBD1; V: TRBV2; DNA: TGTGCCAGCAGTGTGACAGGGTATCAGCCCCAGCATTTT; CDR3: CASSVTGYQPQHF
J: TRBJ1-4; size: -; D: -; V: TRBV6-1; DNA: TGTGCCAGCAGTGTGGTACCCGGGACTGCCGTTAATGAAAAACTGTTTTTT; CDR3: CASSVVPGTAVNEKLFF
J: TRBJ2-1; size: -; D: TRBD2; V: TRBV30; DNA: TGTGCCTGGAGTGCATATGGGACTAGACGTGGCAATGAGCAGTTCTTC; CDR3: CAWSAYGTRRGNEQFF
J: TRBJ2-3; size: -; D: -; V: TRBV5-1; DNA: TGCGCCAGCAGCTCACAGGCTAGCACAGATACGCAGTATTTT; CDR3: CASSSQASTDTQYF
J: TRBJ1-2; size: -; D: -; V: TRBV7-3; DNA: TGTGCCAGCAGCTTAAGAGGCGGGGTTAACTATGGCTACACCTTC; CDR3: CASSLRGGVNYGYTF
J: TRBJ1-6; size: -; D: -; V: TRBV5-1; DNA: TGCGCCAGCAGCTCCCGCCTAGACAGAGACCTTAATTCACCCCTCCACTTT; CDR3: CASSSRLDRDLNSPLHF